Described below is a single T cell receptor (beta chain) sequence and its context. Its antigen is undetermined. This entry comes from a study of cytotoxic CD8 clonotypes in ibrutinib-treated CLL. Study background: Partial response was seen in about 25 patients and complete response in 2; after median roughly 66 months, about 14 stayed remitted, about 12 progressed. Study outcomes and limitations: Sampling times differed between sustained-remission and progressing patients.

Germline V gene sequence: CDR1 SGHTA, CDR2 FQGTGA. Trimming cost V 7 bases and J 4 bases; bases outside gene matches: 6. The CDR3 is 14 residues long. The sequencing depth, 1 in 200,000 to 1 in 1 million T cells, was the target. TCRdb's table, derived via immunoSEQ multiplex PCR, lists solely in-frame clones and lacks some. The sample has over 75,000 clones; around 80% are singletons. V and J are TRBV7-3 and TRBJ2-1, with TRBD2 matching 8 bases. This specimen consisted of PBMCs, obtained after 12 months of ibrutinib treatment. The receptor was derived from a human donor with chronic lymphocytic leukemia. CDR3 sequence (DNA): TGTGCCAGCACCCCGGGGGGGGGATACAATGAGCAGTTCTTC. As protein: CASTPGGGYNEQFF.